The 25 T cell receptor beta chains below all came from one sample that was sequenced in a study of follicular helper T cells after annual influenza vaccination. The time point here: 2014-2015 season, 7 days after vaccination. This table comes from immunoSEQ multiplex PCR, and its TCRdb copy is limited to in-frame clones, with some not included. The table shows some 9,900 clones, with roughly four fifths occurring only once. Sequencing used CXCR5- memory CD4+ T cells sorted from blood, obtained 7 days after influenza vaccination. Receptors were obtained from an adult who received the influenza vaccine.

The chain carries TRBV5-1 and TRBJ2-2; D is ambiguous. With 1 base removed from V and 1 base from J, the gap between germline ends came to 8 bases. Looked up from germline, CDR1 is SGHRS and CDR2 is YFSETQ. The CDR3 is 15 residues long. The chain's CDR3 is CASSLRHRNTGELFF. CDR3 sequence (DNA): TGCGCCAGCAGCTTGCGACACCGGAACACCGGGGAGCTGTTTTTT.

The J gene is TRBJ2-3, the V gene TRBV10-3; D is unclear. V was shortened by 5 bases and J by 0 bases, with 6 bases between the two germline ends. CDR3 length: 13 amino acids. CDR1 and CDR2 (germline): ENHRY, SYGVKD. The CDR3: CAISNHSTDTQYF. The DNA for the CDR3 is TGTGCCATCAGTAATCATAGCACAGATACGCAGTATTTT.

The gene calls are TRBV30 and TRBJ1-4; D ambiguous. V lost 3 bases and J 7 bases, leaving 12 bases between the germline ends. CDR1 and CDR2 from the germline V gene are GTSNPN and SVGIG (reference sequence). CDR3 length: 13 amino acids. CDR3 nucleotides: TGTGCCTGGAGGGCGCTGGTGGGTGAAAAACTGTTTTTT. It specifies CAWRALVGEKLFF.

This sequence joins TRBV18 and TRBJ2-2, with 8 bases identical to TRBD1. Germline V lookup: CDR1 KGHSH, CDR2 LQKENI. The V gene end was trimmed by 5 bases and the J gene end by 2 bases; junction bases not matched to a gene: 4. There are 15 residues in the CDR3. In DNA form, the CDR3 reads TGTGCCAGCTCAACGGGACAGGCCAACACCGGGGAGCTGTTTTTT. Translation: CASSTGQANTGELFF.

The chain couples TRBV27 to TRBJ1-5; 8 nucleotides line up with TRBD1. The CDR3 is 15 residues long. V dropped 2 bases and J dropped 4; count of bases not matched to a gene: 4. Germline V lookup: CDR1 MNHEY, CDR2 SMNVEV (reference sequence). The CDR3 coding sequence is TGTGCCAGCAGTTTAGTGAGGGACAGGAATCAGCCCCAGCATTTT. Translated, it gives CASSLVRDRNQPQHF.

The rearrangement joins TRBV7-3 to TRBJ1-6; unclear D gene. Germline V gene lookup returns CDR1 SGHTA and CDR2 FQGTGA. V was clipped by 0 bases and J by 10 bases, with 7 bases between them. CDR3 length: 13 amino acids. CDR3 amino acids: CASSLTPRSPLHF. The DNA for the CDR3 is TGTGCCAGCAGCTTAACACCACGGTCACCCCTCCACTTT.

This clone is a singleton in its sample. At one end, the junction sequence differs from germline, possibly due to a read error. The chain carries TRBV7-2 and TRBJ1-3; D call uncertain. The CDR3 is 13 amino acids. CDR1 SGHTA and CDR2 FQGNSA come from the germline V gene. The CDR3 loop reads CASSPLSGSTIYF. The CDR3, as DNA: TGTGCCAGCAGCCCATTATCTGGAAGCACCATATATTTT.

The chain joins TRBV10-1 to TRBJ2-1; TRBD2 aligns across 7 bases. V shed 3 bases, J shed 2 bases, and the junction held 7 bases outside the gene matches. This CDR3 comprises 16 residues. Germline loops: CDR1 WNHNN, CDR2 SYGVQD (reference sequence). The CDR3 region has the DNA TGCGCCAGCAGTGACCCAGCGGGAAACCCCTACAATGAGCAGTTCTTC. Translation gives CASSDPAGNPYNEQFF.

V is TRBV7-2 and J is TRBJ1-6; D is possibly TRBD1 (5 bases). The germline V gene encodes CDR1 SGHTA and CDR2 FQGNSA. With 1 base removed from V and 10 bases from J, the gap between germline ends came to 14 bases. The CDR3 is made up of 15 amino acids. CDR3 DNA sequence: TGTGCCAGCAGCTTAGAAGGCCAGGGTCTATCACCCCTCCACTTT. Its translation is CASSLEGQGLSPLHF. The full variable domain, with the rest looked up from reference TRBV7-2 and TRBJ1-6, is GAGVSQSPSNKVTEKGKDVELRCDPISGHTALYWYRQSLGQGLEFLIYFQGNSAPDKSGLPSDRFSAERTGGSVSTLTIQRTQQEDSAVYLCASSLEGQGLSPLHFGNGTRLTVT.

The CDR3 DNA reads TGCAGCGTTCGACAGGGGACGGGAGGGAATTCACCCCTCCACTTT. This encodes CSVRQGTGGNSPLHF. The chain is built from TRBV29-1 and TRBJ1-6; 8 positions agree with TRBD1. V lost 5 bases, J lost 7 bases, and 10 bases stayed unmatched. There are 15 residues in the CDR3. CDR1 SQVTM and CDR2 ANQGSEA come from the germline V gene. Drawing the rest from reference TRBV29-1 and TRBJ1-6, the complete variable domain is SAVISQKPSRDICQRGTSLTIQCQVDSQVTMMFWYRQQPGQSLTLIATANQGSEATYESGFVIDKFPISRPNLTFSTLTVSNMSPEDSSIYLCSVRQGTGGNSPLHFGNGTRLTVT.

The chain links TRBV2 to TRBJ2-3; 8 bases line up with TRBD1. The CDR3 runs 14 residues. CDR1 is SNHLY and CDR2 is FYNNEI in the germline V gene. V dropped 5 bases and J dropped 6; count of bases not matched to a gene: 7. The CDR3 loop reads CASSPDRVVDTQYF. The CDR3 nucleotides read TGTGCCAGCAGTCCGGACAGGGTCGTGGATACGCAGTATTTT.

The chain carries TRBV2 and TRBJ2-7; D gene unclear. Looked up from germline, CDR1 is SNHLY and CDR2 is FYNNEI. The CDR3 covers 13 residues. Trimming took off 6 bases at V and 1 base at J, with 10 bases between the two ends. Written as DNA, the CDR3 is TGTGCCAGCAGCCATAGGACGTCCTACGAGCAGTACTTC. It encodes CASSHRTSYEQYF.

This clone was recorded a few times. CDR3 bases: TGTGCCAGCAGCTTCTCCTTGAGGGGAGAGACCCAGTACTTC. Translated, it gives CASSFSLRGETQYF. The J gene is TRBJ2-5, the V gene TRBV6-5; either TRBD1 or TRBD2 may fit D (5 bases each). The CDR3 totals 14 residues. The V gene lost 6 bases and the J gene lost 4 bases, with 15 bases spanning the gap. The germline gives CDR1 MNHEY, CDR2 SVGAGI.

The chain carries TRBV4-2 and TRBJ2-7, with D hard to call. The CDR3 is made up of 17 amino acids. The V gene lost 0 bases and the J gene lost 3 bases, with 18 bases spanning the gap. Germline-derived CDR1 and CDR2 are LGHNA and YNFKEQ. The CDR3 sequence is CASSQDSWPKGHYEQYF. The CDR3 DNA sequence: TGTGCCAGCAGCCAAGATAGTTGGCCGAAAGGGCACTACGAGCAGTACTTC.

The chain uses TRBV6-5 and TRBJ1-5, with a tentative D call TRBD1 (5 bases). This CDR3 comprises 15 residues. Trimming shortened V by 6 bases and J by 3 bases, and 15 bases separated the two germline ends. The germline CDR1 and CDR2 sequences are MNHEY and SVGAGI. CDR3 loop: CASRKRQGVNQPQHF. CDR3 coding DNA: TGTGCCAGCAGGAAACGACAAGGGGTCAATCAGCCCCAGCATTTT.

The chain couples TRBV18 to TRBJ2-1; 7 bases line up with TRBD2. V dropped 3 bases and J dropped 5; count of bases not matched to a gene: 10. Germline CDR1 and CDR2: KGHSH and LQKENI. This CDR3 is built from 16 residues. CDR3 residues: CASSPYEGRDNNEQFF. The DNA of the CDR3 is TGTGCCAGCTCACCGTACGAGGGGAGGGATAACAATGAGCAGTTCTTC.

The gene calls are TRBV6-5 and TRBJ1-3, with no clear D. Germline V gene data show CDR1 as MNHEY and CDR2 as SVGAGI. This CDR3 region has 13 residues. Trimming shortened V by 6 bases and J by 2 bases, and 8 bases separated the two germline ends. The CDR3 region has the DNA TGTGCCAGCAGCCTCCAGACTGGAAACACCATATATTTT. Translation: CASSLQTGNTIYF.

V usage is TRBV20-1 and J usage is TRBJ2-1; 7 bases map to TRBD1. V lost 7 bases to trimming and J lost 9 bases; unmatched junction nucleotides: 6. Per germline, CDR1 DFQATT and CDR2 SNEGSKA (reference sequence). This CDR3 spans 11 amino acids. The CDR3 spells CSGTGVGEQFF. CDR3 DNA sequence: TGCAGTGGAACAGGGGTTGGTGAGCAGTTCTTC.

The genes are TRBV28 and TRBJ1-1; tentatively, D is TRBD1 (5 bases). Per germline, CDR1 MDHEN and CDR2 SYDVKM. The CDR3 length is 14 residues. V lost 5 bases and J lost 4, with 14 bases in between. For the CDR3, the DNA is TGTGCCAGCAGTGGGGGTGGTTCGAGCACTGAAGCTTTCTTT. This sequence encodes CASSGGGSSTEAFF.

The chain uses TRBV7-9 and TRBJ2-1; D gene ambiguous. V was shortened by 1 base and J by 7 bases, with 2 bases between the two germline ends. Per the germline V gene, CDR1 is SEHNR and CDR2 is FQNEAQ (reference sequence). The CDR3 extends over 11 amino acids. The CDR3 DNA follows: TGTGCCAGCAGCTTAGAAAATGAGCAGTTCTTC. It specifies CASSLENEQFF.

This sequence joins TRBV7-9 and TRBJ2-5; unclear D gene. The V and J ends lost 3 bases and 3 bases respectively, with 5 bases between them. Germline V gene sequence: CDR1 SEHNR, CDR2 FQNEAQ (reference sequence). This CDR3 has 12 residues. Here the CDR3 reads CASSFREETQYF. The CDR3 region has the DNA TGTGCCAGCAGCTTTCGTGAAGAGACCCAGTACTTC.

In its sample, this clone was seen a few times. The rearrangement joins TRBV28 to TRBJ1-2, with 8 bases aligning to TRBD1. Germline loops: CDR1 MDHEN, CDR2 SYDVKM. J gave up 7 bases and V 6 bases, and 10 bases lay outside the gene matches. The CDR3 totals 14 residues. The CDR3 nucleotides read TGTGCCAGCAGGGAGACAGGGGTTGTTGGTGGCTACACCTTC. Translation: CASRETGVVGGYTF.

CDR3 loop: CATSSHSPSGTDTQYF. The DNA for the CDR3 is TGTGCCACCAGCAGTCATAGCCCTAGCGGCACAGATACGCAGTATTTT. The J gene is TRBJ2-3, the V gene TRBV15; weak D call: TRBD2 (6 bases). V was pared by 3 bases and J by 1 base, with 14 bases between. CDR3 size: 16 residues. Germline V gives CDR1 LNHNV, CDR2 YYDKDF (reference sequence). Full variable domain (rest looked up from reference TRBV15 and TRBJ2-3): DAMVIQNPRYQVTQFGKPVTLSCSQTLNHNVMYWYQQKSSQAPKLLFHYYDKDFNNEADTPDNFQSRRPNTSFCFLDIRSPGLGDTAMYLCATSSHSPSGTDTQYFGPGTRLTVL.

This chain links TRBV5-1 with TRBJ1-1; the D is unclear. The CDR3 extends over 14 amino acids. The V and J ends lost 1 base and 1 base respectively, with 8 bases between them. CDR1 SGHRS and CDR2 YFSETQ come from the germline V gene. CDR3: CASSLRRGNTEAFF. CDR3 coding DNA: TGCGCCAGCAGCTTGAGGCGGGGGAACACTGAAGCTTTCTTT.

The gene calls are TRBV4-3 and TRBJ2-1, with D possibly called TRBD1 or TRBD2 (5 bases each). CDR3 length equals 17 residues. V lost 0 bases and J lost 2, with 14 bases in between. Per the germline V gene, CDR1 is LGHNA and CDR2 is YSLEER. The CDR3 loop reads CASSQDGGSGAYNEQFF. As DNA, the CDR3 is TGCGCCAGCAGCCAAGATGGGGGTTCCGGGGCCTACAATGAGCAGTTCTTC.